This T cell receptor beta chain comes out of a study of siplizumab effects on memory and regulatory T cells. Study outcomes and limitations: Naive T cells were seemingly more diverse than memory cells, and major contributions to the alloresponse seemed to be made by them. Naive or memory phenotype assignment was not possible for roughly 80-97% of proliferating CD4+ or CD8+ clones. Significantly reduced by siplizumab was the cumulative frequency of alloreactive sequences, namely those traceable to unstimulated CD4+ memory cells. Among mappable alloreactive CD4+ clones, the Treg-derived fraction averaged roughly 70% with siplizumab versus 25% to 30% in controls.

The CDR3 length is 15 residues. V lost 4 bases and J lost 8; bases outside the gene matches: 9. Germline loops: CDR1 MGHRA, CDR2 YSYEKL. Sequencing used immunoSEQ multiplex PCR; TCRdb keeps in-frame clones, though not all of them. Here the sample spans almost 15,000 clones, approximately 45% being singletons. This clone has at least ten counts. What it recognizes is unknown. In the mixed lymphocyte reaction, cells were cocultured for six to seven days at 37°C. The chain is built from TRBV4-1 and TRBJ1-4; 8 bases are shared with TRBD1. The material sequenced was CFSE-low (dividing) CD4+ T cells sorted from an allogeneic mixed lymphocyte reaction. The receptor's source is a human donor in good health; the cells came from an allogeneic mixed lymphocyte reaction. Some clones in this sample may be carry-over from other donors' samples. As DNA, the CDR3 is TGCGCCAGCAGCCTCGGACAGGGCGTAAGGGAAAAACTGTTTTTT. This encodes CASSLGQGVREKLFF.